Presented here are 23 T cell receptor beta chains from one specimen sequenced in a study of T cell clonotyping in hematopoietic cell transplantation. TCRdb's table, derived via immunoSEQ multiplex PCR, lists solely in-frame clones and lacks some. This table holds around 4,200 clones, about three quarters found once. The source material was PBMCs, sampled 100 days after allogeneic stem cell transplant. These receptors all stem from a male patient in his sixties who had an allogeneic stem cell transplant, so the T cells may come from the graft donor. Some clones in this sample may be carry-over from other donors' samples.

This sequence joins TRBV11-2 and TRBJ2-3; the match to TRBD2 covers 10 bases. V shed 0 bases, J shed 5 bases, and the junction held 11 bases outside the gene matches. Germline V gene lookup returns CDR1 SGHAT and CDR2 FQNNGV. The CDR3 has 18 residues. The CDR3 DNA reads TGTGCCAGCAGCTTAGATCCGTACCTAGCGGGAGTTGAAGATACGCAGTATTTT. It translates to CASSLDPYLAGVEDTQYF.

CDR3 nucleotides: TGTGCCTGGAGTGTACTCTGGGGCCGTGAAGCTTTCTTT. The encoded protein is CAWSVLWGREAFF. This chain connects TRBV30 to TRBJ1-1; the D gene is possibly TRBD1 (5 bases). Germline V gene sequence: CDR1 GTSNPN, CDR2 SVGIG (reference sequence). The CDR3 is made up of 13 amino acids. The germline V and J ends were trimmed by 0 bases and 7 bases, with 12 bases remaining between them.

The chain links TRBV29-1 to TRBJ2-1; 10 bases fit TRBD1. From germline, CDR1 is SQVTM and CDR2 ANQGSEA. The CDR3 consists of 13 residues. The trim removed 6 bases at V and 7 bases at J, leaving 6 bases unmatched. CDR3 region: CSVRQGAVNEQFF. The CDR3 DNA follows: TGCAGCGTAAGACAGGGGGCAGTGAATGAGCAGTTCTTC.

CDR3 residues: CASSEGVAGVWSNQPQHF. CDR3 nucleotides: TGTGCCAGCAGCGAAGGGGTCGCTGGGGTTTGGAGCAATCAGCCCCAGCATTTT. This chain links TRBV7-9 with TRBJ1-5, with D possibly matching TRBD1 (5 bases). Trimming pared 5 bases from V and 1 base from J, leaving 21 bases between. Germline assignment: CDR1 SEHNR and CDR2 FQNEAQ (reference sequence). The CDR3 contains 18 residues.

The V call is TRBV5-1, the J call TRBJ2-3; 13 nucleotides line up with TRBD2. Trimming took 4 bases from V and 6 from J; bases not matched to a gene: 5. CDR3 length equals 15 residues. Germline V gives CDR1 SGHRS, CDR2 YFSETQ. CDR3 nucleotide sequence: TGCGCCAGCAGCCTCTCGGGACTAGCGGGGGATACGCAGTATTTT. Translation gives CASSLSGLAGDTQYF.

V usage is TRBV30 and J usage is TRBJ1-5; D remains unclear. Germline-derived CDR1 and CDR2 are GTSNPN and SVGIG (reference sequence). Trimming shortened V by 3 bases and J by 9 bases, and 15 bases separated the two germline ends. This CDR3 spans 13 amino acids. The CDR3 spells CAWRVEGLGPQHF. CDR3 sequence (DNA): TGTGCCTGGAGGGTGGAGGGCTTAGGGCCCCAGCATTTT.

The CDR3 region has the DNA TGCGCCAGCAGCTTGGTTATGAACACTGAAGCTTTCTTT. Protein product: CASSLVMNTEAFF. The V gene is TRBV5-1, the J gene TRBJ1-1; D not resolved. V shed 0 bases and J shed 0 bases, with 3 bases lying between them. The V gene's germline CDR1 is SGHRS and CDR2 YFSETQ. The CDR3 contains 13 residues.

The chain employs TRBV7-8 and TRBJ1-6; a possible D gene is TRBD1 (5 bases). Germline CDR1 reads SGHVS; CDR2 reads FQNEAQ. Trimming stripped 5 bases from V and 2 bases from J, with 13 bases between. The CDR3 contains 16 residues. CDR3 in amino acids: CASSPNRDAYNSPLHF. The CDR3 coding sequence is TGTGCCAGCAGCCCCAACCGGGACGCCTATAATTCACCCCTCCACTTT.

The rearrangement links TRBV29-1 to TRBJ2-1, with 10 bases that match TRBD2. The CDR3 runs 14 residues. The germline V gene encodes CDR1 SQVTM and CDR2 ANQGSEA. The J segment lost 6 bases and the V segment lost 6 bases, leaving 8 bases of the junction unmatched. CDR3 sequence: CSVPGTSARNEQFF. In DNA form, the CDR3 reads TGCAGCGTGCCCGGGACTAGCGCTCGCAATGAGCAGTTCTTC.

J is TRBJ2-2 and V is TRBV5-6; no clear D gene. The germline V gene encodes CDR1 SGHDT and CDR2 YYEEEE. The CDR3 extends over 14 amino acids. Trimming pared 4 bases from V and 3 bases from J, leaving 10 bases between. The CDR3 loop reads CASSPVGYTGELFF. The CDR3, as DNA: TGTGCCAGCAGCCCCGTGGGGTACACCGGGGAGCTGTTTTTT.

The sample holds a few counts of this clone. This sequence joins TRBV19 and TRBJ2-1, with 8 bases fitting TRBD2. V was pared by 10 bases and J by 5 bases, with 13 bases of the junction left unmatched. This CDR3 comprises 15 residues. CDR1 and CDR2 (germline): LNHDA, SQIVND (reference sequence). The CDR3 DNA follows: TGTGCCACCACCCTCGGCGGGAGGTACCACAATGAGCAGTTCTTC. As protein: CATTLGGRYHNEQFF.

This chain joins TRBV13 and TRBJ2-5, with D possibly being TRBD1 (6 bases). CDR1 is PRHDT, CDR2 FYEKMQ, per germline (reference sequence). V lost 5 bases to trimming and J lost 4 bases, with 17 bases between them. The CDR3 totals 15 residues. CDR3 protein: CASSPRGRRGETQYF. CDR3 bases: TGTGCCAGCAGCCCCCGGGGACGCAGGGGAGAGACCCAGTACTTC.

This clone was counted between two and nine times. The V call is TRBV13, the J call TRBJ1-2, with unresolved D. This CDR3 comprises 14 residues. Between the trimmed V and J ends, which lost 5 bases and 4 bases, there was a span of 14 bases. The germline CDR1 and CDR2 sequences are PRHDT and FYEKMQ (reference sequence). This CDR3 is CASSPGVASYGYTF. CDR3 sequence (DNA): TGTGCCAGCAGCCCGGGAGTCGCGTCCTATGGCTACACCTTC. The full variable domain, rest sourced from reference TRBV13 and TRBJ1-2, is AAGVIQSPRHLIKEKRETATLKCYPIPRHDTVYWYQQGPGQDPQFLISFYEKMQSDKGSIPDRFSAQQFSDYHSELNMSSLELGDSALYFCASSPGVASYGYTFGSGTRLTVV.

This chain joins TRBV28 and TRBJ1-2; D is unresolved. The germline V and J ends were trimmed by 7 bases and 6 bases, with 12 bases remaining between them. Germline assignment: CDR1 MDHEN and CDR2 SYDVKM. This CDR3 has 12 amino acids. As DNA, the CDR3 is TGTGCCAGCAAATCTTTCCAGCATGGCTACACCTTC. Translation: CASKSFQHGYTF.

For the CDR3, the DNA is TGTGCCAGCAGTTTTTCGGGCGGGAACTACGAGCAGTACTTC. Protein product: CASSFSGGNYEQYF. J is TRBJ2-7 and V is TRBV28; a possible D gene is TRBD2 (6 bases). Germline values: CDR1 MDHEN, CDR2 SYDVKM. Trimming shortened V by 3 bases and J by 3 bases, and 12 bases separated the two germline ends. The CDR3 has 14 amino acids.

V is TRBV19 and J is TRBJ2-7; TRBD1 might be the D (6 bases). Germline CDR1 and CDR2: LNHDA and SQIVND (reference sequence). The length of the CDR3 is 13 residues. V shed 3 bases and J shed 6 bases, with 12 bases lying between them. CDR3 protein: CASSIEGGGEQYF. In DNA, the CDR3 is TGTGCCAGTAGTATCGAAGGGGGTGGCGAGCAGTACTTC.

The rearrangement links TRBV7-2 to TRBJ2-5, with 8 bases identical to TRBD2. The CDR3 is 13 residues long. Germline CDR1 and CDR2: SGHTA and FQGNSA. Trimming at V came to 6 bases and at J to 4 bases, leaving 4 bases not matched to a gene. The CDR3 loop reads CASSRSGTETQYF. CDR3 nucleotide sequence: TGTGCCAGCAGTCGTAGCGGGACAGAGACCCAGTACTTC.

The V gene is TRBV7-9, the J gene TRBJ1-5; D is unresolved. In germline, CDR1 is SEHNR, CDR2 FQNEAQ (reference sequence). V lost 5 bases and J 4 bases, leaving 15 bases between the germline ends. The CDR3 totals 15 residues. In nucleotides, the CDR3 is TGTGCCAGCAGCCCCCCCGCCGGGGAGAATCAGCCCCAGCATTTT. Residues: CASSPPAGENQPQHF. The full variable domain, its missing parts supplied by reference TRBV7-9 and TRBJ1-5, is DTGVSQNPRHKITKRGQNVTFRCDPISEHNRLYWYRQTLGQGPEFLTYFQNEAQLEKSRLLSDRFSAERPKGSFSTLEIQRTEQGDSAMYLCASSPPAGENQPQHFGDGTRLSIL.

The chain carries TRBV30 and TRBJ1-1; 9 bases fit TRBD1. CDR3 length equals 18 residues. V lost 4 bases and J lost 0; bases outside the gene matches: 15. Per the germline V gene, CDR1 is GTSNPN and CDR2 is SVGIG (reference sequence). This CDR3 is CAWTGTGLPWGMNTEAFF. In DNA, the CDR3 is TGTGCCTGGACTGGGACAGGGCTACCTTGGGGCATGAACACTGAAGCTTTCTTT.

This clone appeared a few times. The chain combines TRBV2 with TRBJ2-5; 9 bases match TRBD2. The V and J ends lost 6 bases and 7 bases, in that order; junction bases with no gene match: 9. The CDR3 loop spans 14 amino acids. Germline V gene data show CDR1 as SNHLY and CDR2 as FYNNEI. The CDR3: CASSVSGGLGTQYF. The CDR3 DNA follows: TGTGCCAGCAGCGTAAGCGGGGGGCTAGGGACCCAGTACTTC.

This clone has just a few counts. This sequence joins TRBV5-4 and TRBJ1-2; D might be TRBD1 (5 bases). V lost 4 bases and J 4 bases, leaving 14 bases between the germline ends. Germline V gene data show CDR1 as SGHNT and CDR2 as YYREEE (reference sequence). The CDR3 covers 14 residues. CDR3 bases: TGTGCCAGCAGCCCATCAGACAGTCCCTATGGCTACACCTTC. This gives the protein CASSPSDSPYGYTF.

This clone has just one count. This sequence joins TRBV9 and TRBJ1-2; tentatively, D is TRBD1 (5 bases). There are 13 residues in the CDR3. The germline CDR1 and CDR2 sequences are SGDLS and YYNGEE. Trimming removed 0 bases from V and 3 bases from J, with 6 bases in between. The CDR3 DNA is TGTGCCAGCAGCGTAGGGGGGGACTATGGCTACACCTTC. Amino acids: CASSVGGDYGYTF.

This sequence joins TRBV6-5 and TRBJ1-1; D unresolved. The CDR3 covers 12 residues. V was shortened by 6 bases and J by 6 bases, with 11 bases between the two germline ends. Germline CDR1 reads MNHEY; CDR2 reads SVGAGI. CDR3 sequence reads: CASREGVSEAFF. CDR3 bases: TGTGCCAGCAGGGAAGGAGTCTCTGAAGCTTTCTTT.